These 23 T cell receptor beta chains originate from one sample sequenced in a study of CD8 T cells in Susac syndrome. Random-hexamer reverse transcription was applied to roughly 0.5 to 1 ug RNA. TCRdb fed the immunoSEQ multiplex PCR reads into MiXCR, producing one record per CDR3 protein. The sample consists of some 260,000 distinct CDR3 sequences, roughly 84% of them appearing once. Sequencing was carried out using CD8+ T cells from PBMCs. These receptors were obtained from a human donor with multiple sclerosis.

This sequence joins TRBV5-7 and TRBJ2-1, with 7 bases matching TRBD1. TRBV5-7 is reported as an ORF; its role is uncertain. The V and J ends lost 2 bases and 4 bases, in that order; junction bases with no gene match: 9. The CDR3 length is 16 residues. The chain's CDR3 is CASSFKGGTAYNEQFF. Here the CDR3 DNA reads TGTGCCAGCAGCTTTAAAGGTGGGACAGCTTACAATGAGCAGTTCTTC.

This chain joins TRBV3-1 and TRBJ2-7, with TRBD2 as a possible D gene (5 bases). The CDR3 runs to 16 residues. CDR1 and CDR2 from the germline V gene are LGHDT and YNNKEL (reference sequence). V was trimmed by 0 bases and J by 4 bases, leaving 16 bases between them. This chain's CDR3 is CASSQDRGKIRYEQYF. CDR3 DNA sequence: TGTGCCAGCAGCCAAGATCGGGGTAAAATCCGTTACGAGCAGTACTTC.

This sequence joins TRBV6-1 and TRBJ2-3; D is possibly TRBD2 (5 bases). There are 16 residues in the CDR3. The germline CDR1 and CDR2 sequences are MNHNS and SASEGT. The germline V and J ends were trimmed by 7 bases and 1 base, with 18 bases remaining between them. CDR3 amino acids: CASNELGEAGTDTQYF. The CDR3 coding sequence is TGTGCCAGCAACGAACTGGGAGAGGCGGGCACAGATACGCAGTATTTT.

This clonotype appeared once. The CDR3 DNA sequence: TGTGCCAGCAGTTTAACCCAAGAGGGTAGCGGAACAGATACGCAGTATTTT. Translating it yields CASSLTQEGSGTDTQYF. V is TRBV28 and J is TRBJ2-3; a possible D gene is TRBD2 (6 bases). Trimming removed 2 bases from V and 3 bases from J, with 18 bases in between. Germline-derived CDR1 and CDR2 are MDHEN and SYDVKM. This CDR3 region has 17 residues.

The chain couples TRBV20-1 to TRBJ2-1; 11 bases map to TRBD2. This CDR3 contains 17 residues. Germline values: CDR1 DFQATT, CDR2 SNEGSKA (reference sequence). V was pared by 4 bases and J by 0 bases, with 8 bases of the junction left unmatched. CDR3 sequence: CSATHTSGRISYNEQFF. The CDR3 coding sequence is TGCAGTGCTACACATACTAGCGGGAGAATCTCCTACAATGAGCAGTTCTTC.

The DNA of the CDR3 is TGTGCCAGCAGTTCTCTGACTAGCGTGGTCACCGGGGAGCTGTTTTTT. Translating it yields CASSSLTSVVTGELFF. The gene calls are TRBV7-2 and TRBJ2-2; 8 nucleotides match TRBD2. Trimming at V came to 6 bases and at J to 4 bases, leaving 10 bases not matched to a gene. The CDR3 totals 16 residues. The V gene's germline CDR1 is SGHTA and CDR2 FQGNSA.

The genes are TRBV29-1 and TRBJ2-7; possibly TRBD1 for D (6 bases). CDR1 SQVTM and CDR2 ANQGSEA come from the germline V gene. The CDR3 runs 13 residues. V was cut by 3 bases and J by 2 bases, with 11 bases left in between. CDR3 nucleotides: TGCAGCGTTGAGACAGGAGGTACCTACGAGCAGTACTTC. This gives the protein CSVETGGTYEQYF.

The chain is built from TRBV30 and TRBJ2-5; D uncertain. The CDR3 is 11 amino acids. Germline V lookup: CDR1 GTSNPN, CDR2 SVGIG (reference sequence). The germline V and J ends were trimmed by 0 bases and 5 bases, with 4 bases remaining between them. CDR3 in amino acids: CAWSVEETQYF. The DNA for the CDR3 is TGTGCCTGGAGTGTAGAGGAGACCCAGTACTTC.

The genes are TRBV11-2 and TRBJ1-2; TRBD1 aligns across 10 bases. The V and J ends lost 5 bases and 3 bases, in that order; junction bases with no gene match: 12. From germline, CDR1 is SGHAT and CDR2 FQNNGV. The CDR3 is 17 residues long. Here the CDR3 reads CASSQSLGTGVDYGYTF. The CDR3, as DNA: TGTGCCAGCAGCCAATCCTTGGGGACAGGGGTAGACTATGGCTACACCTTC.

This chain joins TRBV5-5 and TRBJ2-2; 7 nucleotides agree with TRBD2. J gave up 7 bases and V 5 bases, and 8 bases lay outside the gene matches. The CDR3 is made up of 14 amino acids. Germline-derived CDR1 and CDR2 are SGHKS and YYEKEE (reference sequence). The CDR3 reads CASRVRESNGELFF. The CDR3 DNA follows: TGTGCCAGCAGAGTGCGGGAGTCGAACGGGGAGCTGTTTTTT.

CDR3 nucleotide sequence: TGTGCCAGCAGTCCTCAGGCCCAGCCCCAGCATTTT. This gives the protein CASSPQAQPQHF. The V and J genes are TRBV28 and TRBJ1-5, with D unclear. This CDR3 is built from 12 residues. Between the trimmed V and J ends, which lost 5 bases and 7 bases, there was a span of 9 bases. Germline V gene lookup returns CDR1 MDHEN and CDR2 SYDVKM.

The CDR3 protein is CASSIDGSDEQYF. In DNA form, the CDR3 reads TGTGCCAGTAGTATTGACGGGAGCGACGAGCAGTACTTC. The chain employs TRBV19 and TRBJ2-7, with D perhaps TRBD2 (6 bases). This CDR3 has 13 amino acids. Trimming took 3 bases from V and 5 from J, leaving 11 bases between them. Looked up from germline, CDR1 is LNHDA and CDR2 is SQIVND (reference sequence).

The CDR3 here is CASSLEGQGALNEQFF. The CDR3 DNA sequence: TGCGCCAGCAGCTTGGAAGGACAGGGGGCGCTAAATGAGCAGTTCTTC. J is TRBJ2-1 and V is TRBV5-1; TRBD1 aligns across 11 bases. The CDR3 covers 16 residues. CDR1 is SGHRS, CDR2 YFSETQ, per germline. After removal of 0 bases from V and 7 bases from J, the junction contained 6 bases not matched to a gene. Complete variable domain (other parts from reference TRBV5-1 and TRBJ2-1): KAGVTQTPRYLIKTRGQQVTLSCSPISGHRSVSWYQQTPGQGLQFLFEYFSETQRNKGNFPGRFSGRQFSNSRSEMNVSTLELGDSALYLCASSLEGQGALNEQFFGPGTRLTVL.

The gene calls are TRBV20-1 and TRBJ2-1; perhaps TRBD2 as D (6 bases). This CDR3 has 15 amino acids. CDR1 and CDR2 from the germline V gene are DFQATT and SNEGSKA (reference sequence). Trimming took off 5 bases at V and 8 bases at J, with 22 bases between the two ends. The CDR3 loop reads CSAPPKRVRGDEQFF. The CDR3 DNA sequence: TGCAGTGCTCCGCCCAAGCGGGTGCGTGGGGATGAGCAGTTCTTC.

The chain uses TRBV7-6 and TRBJ2-3; D unresolved. V shed 5 bases and J shed 1 base, with 19 bases lying between them. Germline V gene sequence: CDR1 SGHVS, CDR2 FNYEAQ. The CDR3 runs 17 residues. The CDR3: CASSVFSGSYRTDTQYF. The DNA of the CDR3 is TGTGCCAGCAGCGTTTTTTCCGGGTCCTACCGCACAGATACGCAGTATTTT.

The chain uses TRBV11-2 and TRBJ2-7; D is perhaps TRBD1 (5 bases). CDR1 and CDR2 (germline): SGHAT, FQNNGV. This CDR3 region has 15 residues. V dropped 1 base and J dropped 5 bases, with 15 bases sitting between them. The CDR3 DNA reads TGTGCCAGCAGCTTAGTTCCAGGGTCAGAAGACGAGCAGTACTTC. Amino acid sequence: CASSLVPGSEDEQYF.

This chain joins TRBV12-3 or TRBV12-4 and TRBJ2-2; no reliable D call. The CDR3 covers 16 residues. V gave up 4 bases and J gave up 3 bases, with 15 bases separating them. The CDR3, as DNA: TGTGCCAGCAGTTCAGAGACCATAGTCTACACCGGGGAGCTGTTTTTT. Encoded protein: CASSSETIVYTGELFF.

The DNA of the CDR3 is TGCAGTGCTAGCACTAGCGGGAGGGTAGTCGAGGAGACCCAGTACTTC. Its translation: CSASTSGRVVEETQYF. The chain joins TRBV20-1 to TRBJ2-5, with 13 bases aligning to TRBD2. The CDR3 has 16 residues. With 3 bases clipped from V and 5 bases from J, the junction kept 9 bases outside the gene matches. Per the germline V gene, CDR1 is DFQATT and CDR2 is SNEGSKA (reference sequence).

This clonotype has just one count. The rearrangement uses TRBV12-5 and TRBJ1-4; a weak D match, TRBD1 (6 bases). Trimming left V 6 bases short and J 8 bases short, with 16 bases between. The CDR3 runs 14 residues. The V gene's germline CDR1 is LGHNT and CDR2 FRNRAP. The CDR3 bases are TGTGCTAGTGGCACCACAGGGACTAGCGAAAAACTGTTTTTT. It translates to CASGTTGTSEKLFF.

The chain is built from TRBV9 and TRBJ2-5; the D is unclear. The germline V gene encodes CDR1 SGDLS and CDR2 YYNGEE. Trimming cost V 0 bases and J 4 bases, with 4 bases left between them. The CDR3 has 12 residues. As DNA, the CDR3 is TGTGCCAGCAGCGTAGACCGAGAGACCCAGTACTTC. Its protein is CASSVDRETQYF.

This clonotype was observed a few times. CDR3 nucleotides: TGTGCCACCAGTGATTCCCGGGACAGACTCAGCTCCTACAATGAGCAGTTCTTC. It is translated as CATSDSRDRLSSYNEQFF. The V call is TRBV24-1, the J call TRBJ2-1, with TRBD1 identical over 7 bases. Trimming at V came to 2 bases and at J to 0 bases, leaving 9 bases not matched to a gene. From germline, CDR1 is KGHDR and CDR2 SFDVKD. The CDR3 length is 18 residues.

The chain recombines TRBV9 with TRBJ2-7; 7 bases align to TRBD2. The J segment lost 4 bases and the V segment lost 3 bases, leaving 7 bases of the junction unmatched. CDR1 and CDR2 (germline): SGDLS, YYNGEE. The CDR3 is 14 amino acids. The DNA for the CDR3 is TGTGCCAGCAGCGCACTTGACGGGAGGTACGAGCAGTACTTC. Translating it yields CASSALDGRYEQYF. Full variable domain (rest looked up from reference TRBV9 and TRBJ2-7): DSGVTQTPKHLITATGQRVTLRCSPRSGDLSVYWYQQSLDQGLQFLIQYYNGEERAKGNILERFSAQQFPDLHSELNLSSLELGDSALYFCASSALDGRYEQYFGPGTRLTVT.

This clonotype was found a few times. V is TRBV2 and J is TRBJ2-7; 7 nucleotides match TRBD1. Germline V gene lookup returns CDR1 SNHLY and CDR2 FYNNEI. V was clipped by 4 bases and J by 3 bases; unmatched bases: 9. The length of the CDR3 is 15 residues. CDR3 region: CASSVVGDSYYEQYF. CDR3 nucleotide sequence: TGTGCCAGCAGTGTCGTCGGGGACAGCTACTACGAGCAGTACTTC.